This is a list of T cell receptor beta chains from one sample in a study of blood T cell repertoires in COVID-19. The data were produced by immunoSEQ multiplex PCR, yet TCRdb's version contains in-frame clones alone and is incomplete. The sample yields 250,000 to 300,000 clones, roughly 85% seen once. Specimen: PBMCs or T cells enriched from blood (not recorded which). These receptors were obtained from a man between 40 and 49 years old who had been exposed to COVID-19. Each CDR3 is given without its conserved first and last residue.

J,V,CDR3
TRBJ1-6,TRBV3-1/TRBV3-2,ASSQGARSSPLH
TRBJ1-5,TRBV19,ASSTQGNQPQH
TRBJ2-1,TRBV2,ARDGGSSYNEQF
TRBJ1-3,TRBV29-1,SVRDRGNGNTIY
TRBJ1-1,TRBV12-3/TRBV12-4,ASSSRNTEAF
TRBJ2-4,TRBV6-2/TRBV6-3,ASSPTELAKNIQY
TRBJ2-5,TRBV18,ASSPPGGTQTQY
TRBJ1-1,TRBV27,ASSLSRAEREAF
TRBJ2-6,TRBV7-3,ASSLEGQGSGANVLT
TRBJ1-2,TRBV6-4,ASGGQGSIYYGYT
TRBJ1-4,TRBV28,ASKVGGVTNEKLF
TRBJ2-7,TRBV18,ASSPSQMSSYEQY
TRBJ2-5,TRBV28,ASSLLEGTQY
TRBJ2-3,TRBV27,ASSFDTPGSDRTDTQY
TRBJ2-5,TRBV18,ASSPAVVETQY
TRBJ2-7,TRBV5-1,ASSQNPGTSGLYEQY
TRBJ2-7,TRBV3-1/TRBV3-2,ASSQVRYEQY
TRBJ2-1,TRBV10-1,ARRDSSYNEQF